What follows describes a single TCR beta chain. In the study's own analysis: By means of reference gene primer amplification, nucleated cell counts were estimated. Here immunoSEQ multiplex PCR was the method, and the copy in TCRdb shows in-frame clones only, minus some. The DNA gave D and trimming, while V, J and clone size come from that table. The repertoire holds about 150,000 clones, over 70% seen once, with around a fifth in the top ten. The record originates from a study of blood T cell repertoires in COVID-19. Study background: Whether acute or convalescent, the COVID-19 samples came from the United States, Italy and Spain. PBMCs, B-cell-depleted T cells, or T cells were the source of the cDNA or gDNA that made up the material.

The TCR was taken from a woman between 65 and 79 years old who had recovered from COVID-19. The specimen sequenced was peripheral blood.

The CDR3: CASSPRLAWGNTEAFF. DNA for the CDR3: TGTGCCAGCTCACCGAGACTAGCCTGGGGGAACACTGAAGCTTTCTTT. The chain couples TRBV18 to TRBJ1-1; D not resolved. The CDR3 covers 16 residues. Germline V gene lookup returns CDR1 KGHSH and CDR2 LQKENI. V lost 3 bases, J lost 1 base, and 15 bases lay in between.